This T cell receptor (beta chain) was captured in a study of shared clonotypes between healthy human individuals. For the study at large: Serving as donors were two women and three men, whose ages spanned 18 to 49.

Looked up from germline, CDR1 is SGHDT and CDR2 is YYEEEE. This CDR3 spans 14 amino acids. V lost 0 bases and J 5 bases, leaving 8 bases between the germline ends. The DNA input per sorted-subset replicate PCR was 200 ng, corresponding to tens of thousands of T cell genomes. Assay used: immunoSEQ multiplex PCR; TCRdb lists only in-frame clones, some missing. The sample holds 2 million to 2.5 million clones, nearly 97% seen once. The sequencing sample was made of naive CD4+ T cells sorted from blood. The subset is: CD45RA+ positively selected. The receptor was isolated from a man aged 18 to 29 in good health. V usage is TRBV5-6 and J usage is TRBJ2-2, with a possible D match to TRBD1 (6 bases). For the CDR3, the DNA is TGTGCCAGCAGCTTGGGTAGGGGGACCGGGGAGCTGTTTTTT. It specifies CASSLGRGTGELFF. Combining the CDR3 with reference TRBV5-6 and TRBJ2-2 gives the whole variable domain DAGVTQSPTHLIKTRGQQVTLRCSPKSGHDTVSWYQQALGQGPQFIFQYYEEEERQRGNFPDRFSGHQFPNYSSELNVNALLLGDSALYLCASSLGRGTGELFFGEGSRLTVL.